The 11 T cell receptor beta chains below were found in one sample sequenced in a study of T cell changes during pregnancy in multiple sclerosis. The assay was immunoSEQ multiplex PCR, and TCRdb's table has in-frame clones only and misses some. The repertoire has tens of thousands of clones, 70% to 90% of them found once; the top ten carry about 1.7%. The sample here was peripheral blood, taken in the first trimester of pregnancy. The receptor source for this set is a female donor with multiple sclerosis, enrolled in a pregnancy study.

The chain uses TRBV5-4 and TRBJ1-4; tentatively, D is TRBD1 (6 bases). CDR1 and CDR2 (germline): SGHNT, YYREEE (reference sequence). V lost 4 bases, J lost 5 bases, and 9 bases lay in between. The CDR3 length is 13 residues. Here the CDR3 DNA reads TGTGCCAGCAGCAGGGGGGGGAATGAAAAACTGTTTTTT. It codes for CASSRGGNEKLFF.

The J gene is TRBJ1-2, the V gene TRBV30; D is perhaps TRBD1 (6 bases). The germline gives CDR1 GTSNPN, CDR2 SVGIG (reference sequence). The CDR3 is 12 amino acids. Trimming pared 8 bases from V and 8 bases from J, leaving 18 bases between. The CDR3 DNA reads TGTGCCCTTACGGGGGGCTTTTACGGCTACACCTTC. Translation gives CALTGGFYGYTF. Filled out from reference TRBV30 and TRBJ1-2, the complete variable domain reads SQTIHQWPATLVQPVGSPLSLECTVEGTSNPNLYWYRQAAGRGLQLLFYSVGIGQISSEVPQNLSASRPQDRQFILSSKKLLLSDSGFYLCALTGGFYGYTFGSGTRLTVV.

The chain couples TRBV2 to TRBJ2-1; 10 bases match TRBD1. Germline CDR1 and CDR2: SNHLY and FYNNEI. The CDR3 has 15 residues. The V gene end was trimmed by 8 bases and the J gene end by 7 bases; junction bases not matched to a gene: 11. CDR3 coding DNA: TGTGCCAGCTCCCGCAGTGGGACAGGGGTAAATGAGCAGTTCTTC. Translation gives CASSRSGTGVNEQFF.

V is TRBV6-5 and J is TRBJ1-2, with no clear D. V lost 0 bases and J 3 bases, leaving 8 bases between the germline ends. Germline values: CDR1 MNHEY, CDR2 SVGAGI. The CDR3 covers 14 residues. The DNA of the CDR3 is TGTGCCAGCAGTTACTCGAGCCGCTACTATGGCTACACCTTC. This sequence encodes CASSYSSRYYGYTF.

This chain uses TRBV10-3 with TRBJ1-1; 9 positions agree with TRBD1. The length of the CDR3 is 15 residues. Germline V gives CDR1 ENHRY, CDR2 SYGVKD. V was clipped by 8 bases and J by 5 bases; unmatched bases: 12. In DNA form, the CDR3 reads TGTGCCATCCCCCCGATACAGGGGGCGCATACTGAAGCTTTCTTT. This sequence encodes CAIPPIQGAHTEAFF.

The gene calls are TRBV5-1 and TRBJ2-1, with D possibly TRBD2 on 5 matching bases. The CDR3 runs 16 residues. The V end was cut by 4 bases, the J end by 6 bases, with 20 bases between. Germline loops: CDR1 SGHRS, CDR2 YFSETQ. As DNA, the CDR3 is TGCGCCAGCAGCCCCGGAGGTGCAAGGACCTTCAATGAGCAGTTCTTC. Residues: CASSPGGARTFNEQFF.

This chain connects TRBV19 to TRBJ2-7; 9 bases are a match to TRBD1. J gave up 0 bases and V 4 bases, and 13 bases lay outside the gene matches. The CDR3 totals 18 residues. Germline V gene data show CDR1 as LNHDA and CDR2 as SQIVND (reference sequence). The CDR3 loop reads CASSTGSFLGQGSYEQYF. The DNA of the CDR3 is TGTGCCAGTAGTACCGGGTCGTTTTTGGGACAGGGCTCCTACGAGCAGTACTTC.

Comments on this clone: This CDR3 is also generated by other DNA sequences in the sample. The chain is built from TRBV18 and TRBJ2-5; D might be TRBD2 (6 bases). CDR1 is KGHSH and CDR2 is LQKENI in the germline V gene. V lost 2 bases to trimming and J lost 5 bases, with 15 bases between them. The CDR3 consists of 15 residues. This CDR3 is CASSPGTSGRETQYF. The CDR3 nucleotides read TGTGCCAGCTCACCAGGTACAAGCGGGCGGGAGACCCAGTACTTC. Full variable domain (missing parts from reference TRBV18 and TRBJ2-5): NAGVMQNPRHLVRRRGQEARLRCSPMKGHSHVYWYRQLPEEGLKFMVYLQKENIIDESGMPKERFSAEFPKEGPSILRIQQVVRGDSAAYFCASSPGTSGRETQYFGPGTRLLVL.

The rearrangement links TRBV7-2 to TRBJ2-7; 7 nucleotides line up with TRBD1. The CDR3 loop spans 15 amino acids. V was pared by 4 bases and J by 3 bases, with 9 bases of the junction left unmatched. Per the germline V gene, CDR1 is SGHTA and CDR2 is FQGNSA. The CDR3 region is CASSSHPGQLYEQYF. In DNA form, the CDR3 reads TGTGCCAGCAGCTCCCATCCGGGACAGCTCTACGAGCAGTACTTC.

This clone is a singleton in its sample. The chain recombines TRBV7-3 with TRBJ2-7, with a tentative D call TRBD1 (6 bases). Germline-derived CDR1 and CDR2 are SGHTA and FQGTGA. The V end lost 0 bases, the J end lost 3 bases, and 12 bases lay between the germline ends. The CDR3 has 15 residues. CDR3 DNA: TGTGCCAGCAGCTTAACGGGGGCATCGGTCTACGAGCAGTACTTC. This encodes CASSLTGASVYEQYF.

This chain joins TRBV10-1 and TRBJ2-5; TRBD2 aligns across 12 bases. The V and J ends lost 0 bases and 5 bases, in that order; junction bases with no gene match: 4. Per germline, CDR1 WNHNN and CDR2 SYGVQD (reference sequence). The CDR3 has 16 residues. The CDR3 protein is CASSESYLAGGETQYF. Here the CDR3 DNA reads TGCGCCAGCAGTGAGTCGTATCTAGCGGGAGGGGAGACCCAGTACTTC.